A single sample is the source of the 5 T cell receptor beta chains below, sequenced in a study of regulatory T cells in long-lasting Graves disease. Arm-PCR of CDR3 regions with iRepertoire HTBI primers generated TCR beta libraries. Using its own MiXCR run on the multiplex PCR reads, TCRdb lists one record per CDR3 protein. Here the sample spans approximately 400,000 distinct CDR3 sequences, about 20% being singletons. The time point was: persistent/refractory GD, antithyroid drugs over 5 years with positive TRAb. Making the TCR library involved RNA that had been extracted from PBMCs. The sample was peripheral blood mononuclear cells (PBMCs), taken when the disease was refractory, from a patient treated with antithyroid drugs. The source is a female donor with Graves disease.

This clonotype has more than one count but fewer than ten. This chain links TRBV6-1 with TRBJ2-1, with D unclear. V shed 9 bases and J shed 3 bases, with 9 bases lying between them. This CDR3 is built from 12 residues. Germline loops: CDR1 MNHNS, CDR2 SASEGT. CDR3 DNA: TGTGCCAGTTTACAGAGCTACAATGAGCAGTTCTTC. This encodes CASLQSYNEQFF.

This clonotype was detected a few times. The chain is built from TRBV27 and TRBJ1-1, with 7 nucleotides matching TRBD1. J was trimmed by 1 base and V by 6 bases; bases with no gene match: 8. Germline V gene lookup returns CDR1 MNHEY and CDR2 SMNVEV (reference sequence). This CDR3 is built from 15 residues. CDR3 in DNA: TGTGCCAGCAGGGTAAAACAGGGGACGAACACTGAAGCTTTCTTT. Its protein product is CASRVKQGTNTEAFF.

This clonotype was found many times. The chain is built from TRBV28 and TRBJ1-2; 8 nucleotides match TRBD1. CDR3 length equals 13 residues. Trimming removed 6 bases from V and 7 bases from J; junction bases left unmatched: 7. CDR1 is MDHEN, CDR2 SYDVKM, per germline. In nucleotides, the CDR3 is TGTGCCAGCAGACTGACAGGGGCAGGTGGCTACACCTTC. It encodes CASRLTGAGGYTF.

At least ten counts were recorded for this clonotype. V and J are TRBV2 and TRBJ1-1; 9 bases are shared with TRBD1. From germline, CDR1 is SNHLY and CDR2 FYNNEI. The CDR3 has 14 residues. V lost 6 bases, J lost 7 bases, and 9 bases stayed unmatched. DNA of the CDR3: TGTGCCAGCAGAACCGGGACAGGGAGGAATGAAGCTTTCTTT. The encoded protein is CASRTGTGRNEAFF.

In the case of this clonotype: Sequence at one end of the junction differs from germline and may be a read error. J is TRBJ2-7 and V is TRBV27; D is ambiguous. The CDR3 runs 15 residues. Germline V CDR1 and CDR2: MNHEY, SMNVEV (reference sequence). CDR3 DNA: TGTACCAGCAGTCATACAGCAGCAAAGACCTACGAGCAGTACTTC. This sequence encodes CTSSHTAAKTYEQYF.